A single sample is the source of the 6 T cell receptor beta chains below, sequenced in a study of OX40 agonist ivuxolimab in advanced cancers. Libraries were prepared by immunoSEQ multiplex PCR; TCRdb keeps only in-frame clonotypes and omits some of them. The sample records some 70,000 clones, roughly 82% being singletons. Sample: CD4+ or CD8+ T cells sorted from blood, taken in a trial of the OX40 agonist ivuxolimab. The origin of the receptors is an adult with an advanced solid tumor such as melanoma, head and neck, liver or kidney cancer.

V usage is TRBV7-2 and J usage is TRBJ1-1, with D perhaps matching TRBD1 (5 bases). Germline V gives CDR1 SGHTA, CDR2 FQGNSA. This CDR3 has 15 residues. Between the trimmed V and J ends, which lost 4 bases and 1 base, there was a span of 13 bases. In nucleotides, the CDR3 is TGTGCCAGCAGCTCCCACAGGCTAAAGAACACTGAAGCTTTCTTT. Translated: CASSSHRLKNTEAFF.

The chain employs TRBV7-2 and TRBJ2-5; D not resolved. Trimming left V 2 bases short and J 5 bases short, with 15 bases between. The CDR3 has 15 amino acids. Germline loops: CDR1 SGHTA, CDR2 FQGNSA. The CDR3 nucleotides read TGTGCCAGCAGCTTAATGGCGCATTCCGCTGAGACCCAGTACTTC. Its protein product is CASSLMAHSAETQYF.

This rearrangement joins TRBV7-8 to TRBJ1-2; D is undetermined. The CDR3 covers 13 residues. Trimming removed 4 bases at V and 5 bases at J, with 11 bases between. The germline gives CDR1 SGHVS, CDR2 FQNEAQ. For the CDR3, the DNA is TGTGCCAGCAGCTCCTCGGTCCTTTATGGCTACACCTTC. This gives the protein CASSSSVLYGYTF.

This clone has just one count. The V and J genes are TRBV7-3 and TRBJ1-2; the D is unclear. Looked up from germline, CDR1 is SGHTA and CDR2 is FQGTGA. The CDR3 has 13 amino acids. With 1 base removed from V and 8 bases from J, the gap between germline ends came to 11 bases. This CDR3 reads CASSLKGSHGYTF. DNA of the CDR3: TGTGCCAGCAGCTTAAAAGGGTCTCACGGCTACACCTTC.

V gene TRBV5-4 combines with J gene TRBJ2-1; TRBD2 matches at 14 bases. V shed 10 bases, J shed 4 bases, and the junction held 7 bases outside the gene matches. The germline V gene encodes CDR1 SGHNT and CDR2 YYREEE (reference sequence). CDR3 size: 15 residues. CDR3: CAGGTSGGSYNEQFF. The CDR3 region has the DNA TGTGCCGGAGGGACTAGCGGGGGCTCTTACAATGAGCAGTTCTTC.

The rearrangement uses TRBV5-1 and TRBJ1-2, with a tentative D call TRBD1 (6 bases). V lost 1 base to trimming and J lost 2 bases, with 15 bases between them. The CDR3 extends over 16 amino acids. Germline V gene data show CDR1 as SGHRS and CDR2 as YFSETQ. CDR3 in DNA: TGCGCCAGCAGCTTGACAGGGAGAGATGTGAACTATGGCTACACCTTC. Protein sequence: CASSLTGRDVNYGYTF.